The rows below give T cell receptor beta chains drawn from one sample of a study of T cell responses to AZD1222 COVID-19 vaccine. Profiled with immunoSEQ multiplex PCR; TCRdb holds only in-frame clones, not every one. Counted here are about 120,000 clones, around nine tenths occurring once; the ten biggest clones make up around 1.5%. The sequences come from peripheral blood, collected 28 days after the second AZD1222 dose. Receptors were obtained from an adult who received the AZD1222 COVID-19 vaccine. Each CDR3 is given with its conserved first and last residue. D genes are given only for firm matches. A clone size is listed for some rows: how often the clone was seen (once, few, many), or a class if it is expanded.

V gene: TRBV12-3/TRBV12-4
J gene: TRBJ1-2
clone size: .
D gene: .
CDR3 protein: CASRRTGTEGYTF
CDR3 DNA: TGTGCCAGCAGGCGGACCGGGACCGAAGGCTACACCTTC

V gene: TRBV6-5
J gene: TRBJ2-7
clone size: .
D gene: TRBD1
CDR3 protein: CASNPGQARFEQYF
CDR3 DNA: TGTGCCAGCAATCCGGGACAGGCACGTTTCGAGCAGTACTTC

V gene: TRBV5-4
J gene: TRBJ1-2
clone size: .
D gene: .
CDR3 protein: CASSPERIWGNGYTF
CDR3 DNA: TGTGCCAGCAGCCCTGAACGGATTTGGGGGAACGGCTACACCTTC

V gene: TRBV5-5
J gene: TRBJ2-3
clone size: .
D gene: TRBD2
CDR3 protein: CASTPLAGTTDTQYF
CDR3 DNA: TGTGCCAGCACCCCACTAGCGGGGACCACAGATACGCAGTATTTT

V gene: TRBV19
J gene: TRBJ1-4
clone size: once
D gene: TRBD1
CDR3 protein: CASSLNRGPDEKLFF
CDR3 DNA: TGTGCCAGTTCTCTAAACAGGGGGCCAGATGAAAAACTGTTTTTT

V gene: TRBV28
J gene: TRBJ2-3
clone size: .
D gene: .
CDR3 protein: CASSFWLDTQYF
CDR3 DNA: TGTGCCAGCAGTTTTTGGTTGGATACGCAGTATTTT

V gene: TRBV28
J gene: TRBJ2-7
clone size: .
D gene: .
CDR3 protein: CASSPPSGTNEQYF
CDR3 DNA: TGTGCCAGCAGTCCGCCGAGCGGGACAAACGAGCAGTACTTC

V gene: TRBV28
J gene: TRBJ2-1
clone size: .
D gene: TRBD2
CDR3 protein: CAIGPSGGSYNEQFF
CDR3 DNA: TGTGCCATCGGACCTAGCGGAGGCTCCTACAATGAGCAGTTCTTC

V gene: TRBV19
J gene: TRBJ1-2
clone size: .
D gene: .
CDR3 protein: CASSPEGSGIRGYTF
CDR3 DNA: TGTGCCAGTAGTCCAGAGGGTTCGGGGATTCGAGGCTACACCTTC

V gene: TRBV27
J gene: TRBJ1-2
clone size: few
D gene: .
CDR3 protein: CASSLSIGGVYGYTF
CDR3 DNA: TGTGCCAGCAGTTTATCGATCGGAGGGGTCTATGGCTACACCTTC

V gene: TRBV5-1
J gene: TRBJ2-3
clone size: .
D gene: .
CDR3 protein: CASSSWGGNTDTQYF
CDR3 DNA: TGCGCCAGCAGCTCTTGGGGCGGAAACACAGATACGCAGTATTTT

V gene: TRBV14
J gene: TRBJ1-2
clone size: .
D gene: .
CDR3 protein: CASSQVQGIYGYTF
CDR3 DNA: TGTGCCAGCAGCCAAGTACAGGGTATCTATGGCTACACCTTC

V gene: TRBV7-3
J gene: TRBJ2-7
clone size: .
D gene: TRBD1
CDR3 protein: CASSLTGTGPYEQYF
CDR3 DNA: TGTGCCAGCAGCTTAACAGGGACAGGGCCCTACGAGCAGTACTTC

V gene: TRBV18
J gene: TRBJ2-4
clone size: .
D gene: .
CDR3 protein: CASSPVQAKNIQYF
CDR3 DNA: TGTGCCAGCTCACCAGTACAAGCCAAAAACATTCAGTACTTC

V gene: TRBV28
J gene: TRBJ1-2
clone size: .
D gene: .
CDR3 protein: CASSLAGTPGYTF
CDR3 DNA: TGTGCCAGCAGTTTGGCCGGCACCCCGGGCTACACCTTC

V gene: TRBV28
J gene: TRBJ1-1
clone size: .
D gene: .
CDR3 protein: CASIPSVTLDTEAFF
CDR3 DNA: TGTGCCAGCATCCCATCAGTTACCCTCGACACTGAAGCTTTCTTT

V gene: TRBV4-1
J gene: TRBJ2-3
clone size: .
D gene: TRBD1
CDR3 protein: CASSQDSGGLDTQYF
CDR3 DNA: TGCGCCAGCAGCCAAGATTCAGGGGGCCTAGATACGCAGTATTTT